The clone carrying this T cell receptor (beta chain) was counted between two and nine times. As yet, its antigen is unknown. The study team obtained lesional scalp punch biopsies and peripheral blood from alopecia areata patients. Cell sorting on a FACSAria was used to separate CD4+ and CD8+ T cells from the PBMCs. This sample stems from a study of CD8+ T cells in alopecia areata. Trimming took 3 bases from V and 8 from J, leaving 11 bases between them. Germline loops: CDR1 SGHDT, CDR2 YYEEEE. This CDR3 has 12 amino acids. Study observations and caveats: Relative to normal scalp, lesional scalp, especially alopecia totalis/universalis, showed higher clonality.

Sequencing relied on a cDNA template that was reverse transcribed from extracted RNA. Produced via immunoSEQ multiplex PCR; TCRdb's table is partial and in-frame only. The sample includes more than 200,000 clones, about two thirds of them seen just once. The sample was CD4+ T cells sorted from blood, taken at week 0. The receptor comes from a human donor with alopecia areata. This chain joins TRBV5-6 and TRBJ1-2; possible D gene TRBD1, 5 bases. The chain's CDR3 is CASSSTDLGYTF. In DNA, the CDR3 is TGTGCCAGCAGCTCGACAGATTTGGGCTACACCTTC.